This entry is about one T cell receptor beta chain. Its specificity is not known. The sample originates from a study of beta chain features in type 1 diabetes. V was cut by 0 bases and J by 5 bases, with 11 bases left in between. CDR1 is SGHRS and CDR2 is YFSETQ in the germline V gene. This CDR3 comprises 14 residues. Study-wide results and limits: Sequencing of cDNA might inflate the share of cells that strongly express TCR. In every one of the four CD4+ subsets, TCRB CDR3s were moderately but significantly shorter in Type 1 diabetes patients. For patients, the naive, central memory and Treg TCRB repertoires appeared more alike than for healthy donors.

Of the isolated RNA, all was reverse transcribed, and so the sequenced material was expressed TCRB transcripts. Method: immunoSEQ multiplex PCR; TCRdb's copy keeps in-frame clones and lacks some. The sample holds roughly 140,000 clones; 9% to 12% are singletons and the top ten take roughly 0.45%. The chain joins TRBV5-1 to TRBJ2-5; D may be TRBD2 (6 bases). The receptor was derived from a young man with type 1 diabetes. What was sequenced was central memory CD4+ T cells from blood. The CDR3 loop is CASSLEAGMETQYF. The CDR3 DNA follows: TGCGCCAGCAGCTTGGAGGCGGGAATGGAGACCCAGTACTTC.